Shown below are 11 T cell receptor beta chains from a single sample sequenced in a study of T cells in Graves' hyperthyroidism and ophthalmopathy. Amplification targeted TCR beta CDR3 regions from RNA transcripts. Carried out on the TCR CDR3, a first-round RT-PCR used the HTBI primer set. A single record per CDR3 protein comes from TCRdb applying MiXCR to the multiplex PCR reads. The data contain around 210,000 distinct CDR3 sequences, approximately 16% of them singletons. The material sequenced was blood. These receptors originate from a woman aged 45-65 years with Graves' hyperthyroidism.

There are many counts of this clonotype. The chain carries TRBV6-1 and TRBJ1-1, with 7 bases aligning to TRBD1. Trimming at V came to 5 bases and at J to 1 base, leaving 7 bases not matched to a gene. This CDR3 is 15 amino acids long. Germline V CDR1 and CDR2: MNHNS, SASEGT. CDR3 nucleotides: TGTGCCAGCAGTCAGACCGGGACAGCGAACACTGAAGCTTTCTTT. Translating gives CASSQTGTANTEAFF.

This clonotype was counted many times. V usage is TRBV19 and J usage is TRBJ2-1, with 9 positions matching TRBD2. The CDR3 spans 18 residues. Germline CDR1 and CDR2: LNHDA and SQIVND (reference sequence). J gave up 3 bases and V 6 bases, and 15 bases lay outside the gene matches. CDR3 sequence: CASSSWVLRREGYNEQFF. The CDR3 DNA sequence: TGTGCCAGTAGCTCTTGGGTGCTCAGGCGGGAGGGCTACAATGAGCAGTTCTTC.

The chain employs TRBV6-5 and TRBJ1-2, with D unresolved. Germline V gene data show CDR1 as MNHEY and CDR2 as SVGAGI. The CDR3 runs 13 residues. The V and J ends lost 2 bases and 4 bases respectively, with 8 bases between them. Here the CDR3 DNA reads TGTGCCAGCAGTTACCGACGGAGCTATGGCTACACCTTC. It specifies CASSYRRSYGYTF.

This chain connects TRBV5-1 to TRBJ2-5; either TRBD1 or TRBD2 may fit D (5 bases each). The germline CDR1 and CDR2 sequences are SGHRS and YFSETQ. This CDR3 comprises 14 residues. V lost 2 bases to trimming and J lost 1 base, with 9 bases between them. The CDR3 is CASSFGGGQETQYF. CDR3 nucleotide sequence: TGCGCCAGCAGCTTCGGTGGGGGCCAAGAGACCCAGTACTTC.

The sample holds many counts of this clonotype. The rearrangement joins TRBV29-1 to TRBJ2-1; no clear D gene. This CDR3 has 13 amino acids. Germline CDR1 and CDR2: SQVTM and ANQGSEA. Trimming shortened V by 4 bases and J by 0 bases, and 7 bases separated the two germline ends. The CDR3 DNA follows: TGCAGCGTTGCTACCAGCTCCTACAATGAGCAGTTCTTC. Residues: CSVATSSYNEQFF.

This clonotype came up a few times. The chain is built from TRBV20-1 and TRBJ2-7; D is perhaps TRBD1 (5 bases). This CDR3 has 15 amino acids. The ends were cut back, 1 base at V and 4 bases at J, with 17 bases in the middle. Germline V gene sequence: CDR1 DFQATT, CDR2 SNEGSKA (reference sequence). CDR3 nucleotide sequence: TGCAGTGCTAGAGGTGACCATCAGGGCTCTTACGAGCAGTACTTC. It encodes CSARGDHQGSYEQYF.

The sample holds many counts of this clonotype. The chain carries TRBV19 and TRBJ1-1, with D perhaps TRBD1 (6 bases). The germline V gene encodes CDR1 LNHDA and CDR2 SQIVND (reference sequence). This CDR3 is 16 amino acids long. V was clipped by 6 bases and J by 1 base, with 18 bases between them. Here the CDR3 reads CASRRWDTSGNTEAFF. As DNA, the CDR3 is TGTGCCAGTAGGAGGTGGGACACCTCGGGGAACACTGAAGCTTTCTTT.

This clonotype was seen repeatedly, ten times or more. J is TRBJ1-1 and V is TRBV27, with TRBD1 as a possible D gene (5 bases). Germline CDR1 and CDR2: MNHEY and SMNVEV (reference sequence). CDR3 length: 14 residues. V was clipped by 7 bases and J by 5 bases, with 17 bases between them. In DNA, the CDR3 is TGTGCCAGCATTAAAGGGGTATTGGGTACTGAAGCTTTCTTT. This encodes CASIKGVLGTEAFF.

Ten or more counts support this clonotype. The V gene is TRBV11-2, the J gene TRBJ2-2, with 8 positions matching TRBD2. This CDR3 has 16 residues. V shed 3 bases, J shed 8 bases, and the junction held 11 bases outside the gene matches. The germline V gene encodes CDR1 SGHAT and CDR2 FQNNGV. The CDR3: CASSLTSVSFRGELFF. CDR3 coding DNA: TGTGCCAGCAGCTTGACTAGCGTTAGCTTTCGTGGGGAGCTGTTTTTT.

This clonotype was recorded many times. The V gene is TRBV6-1, the J gene TRBJ2-5; 13 nucleotides line up with TRBD2. The trim removed 2 bases at V and 5 bases at J, leaving 8 bases unmatched. The CDR3 runs to 17 residues. From germline, CDR1 is MNHNS and CDR2 SASEGT. CDR3 nucleotides: TGTGCCAGCAGTGAATTAGGACTAGCGGGAGTGTCGGAGACCCAGTACTTC. It is translated as CASSELGLAGVSETQYF.

This clonotype was detected only a few times. In nucleotides, the CDR3 is TGCGCCAGCAGCACCACGGGACAGAATAACAATGAGCAGTTCTTC. Translated, it gives CASSTTGQNNNEQFF. The genes are TRBV5-1 and TRBJ2-1, with 7 bases aligning to TRBD1. V lost 4 bases to trimming and J lost 5 bases; unmatched junction nucleotides: 9. This CDR3 spans 15 amino acids. Germline loops: CDR1 SGHRS, CDR2 YFSETQ.